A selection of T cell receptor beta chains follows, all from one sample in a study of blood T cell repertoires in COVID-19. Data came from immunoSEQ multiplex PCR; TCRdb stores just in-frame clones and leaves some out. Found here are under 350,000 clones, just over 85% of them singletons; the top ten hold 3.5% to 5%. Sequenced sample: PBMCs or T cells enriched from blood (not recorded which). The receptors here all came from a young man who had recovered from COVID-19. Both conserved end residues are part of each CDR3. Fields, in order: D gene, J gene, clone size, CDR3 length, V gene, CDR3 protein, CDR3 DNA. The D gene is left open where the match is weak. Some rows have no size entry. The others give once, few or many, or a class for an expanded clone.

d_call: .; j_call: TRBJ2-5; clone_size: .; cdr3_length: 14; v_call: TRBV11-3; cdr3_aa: CASSSSGVGETQYF; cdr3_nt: TGTGCCAGCAGCTCATCAGGGGTGGGAGAGACCCAGTACTTC
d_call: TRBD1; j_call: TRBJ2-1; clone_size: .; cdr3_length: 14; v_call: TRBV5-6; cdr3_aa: CASSFWTGNYEQFF; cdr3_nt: TGTGCCAGCAGCTTTTGGACAGGGAACTATGAGCAGTTCTTC
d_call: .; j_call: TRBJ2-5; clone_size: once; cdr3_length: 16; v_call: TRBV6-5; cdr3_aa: CASSYSSSSKRETQYF; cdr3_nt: TGTGCCAGCAGTTACTCGAGTAGCAGTAAGCGGGAGACCCAGTACTTC
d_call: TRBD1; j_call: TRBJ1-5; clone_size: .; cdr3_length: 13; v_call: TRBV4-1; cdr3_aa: CASGIDREQPQHF; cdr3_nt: TGCGCCAGCGGGATTGACAGGGAACAGCCCCAGCATTTT
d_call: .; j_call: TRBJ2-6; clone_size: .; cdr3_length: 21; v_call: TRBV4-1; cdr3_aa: CASSQGLPPDVIESGANVLTF; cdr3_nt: TGCGCCAGCAGCCAAGGCCTCCCCCCCGATGTGATTGAGTCGGGGGCCAACGTCCTGACTTTC
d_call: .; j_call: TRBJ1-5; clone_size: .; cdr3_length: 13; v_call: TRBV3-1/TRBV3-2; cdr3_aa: CASSLAGVQPQHF; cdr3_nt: TGTGCCAGCAGCCTTGCAGGGGTTCAGCCCCAGCATTTT
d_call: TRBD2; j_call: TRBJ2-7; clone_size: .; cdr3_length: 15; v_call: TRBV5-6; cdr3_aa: CASSSGLAGGYEQYF; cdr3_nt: TGTGCCAGCAGCTCAGGACTAGCGGGGGGATACGAGCAGTACTTC
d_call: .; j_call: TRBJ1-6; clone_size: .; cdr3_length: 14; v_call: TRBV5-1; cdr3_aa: CASSLLRGNSPLHF; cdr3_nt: TGCGCCAGCAGCTTGCTCAGGGGAAATTCACCCCTCCACTTT
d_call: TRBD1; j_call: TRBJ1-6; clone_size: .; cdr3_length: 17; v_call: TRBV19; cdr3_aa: CASSLRPTTGNNSPLHF; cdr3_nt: TGTGCCAGTAGTCTCCGACCTACGACAGGGAATAATTCACCCCTCCACTTT
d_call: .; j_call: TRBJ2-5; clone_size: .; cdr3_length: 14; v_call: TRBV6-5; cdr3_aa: CASSYAQTGETQYF; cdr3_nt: TGTGCCAGCAGTTACGCTCAGACGGGAGAGACCCAGTACTTC
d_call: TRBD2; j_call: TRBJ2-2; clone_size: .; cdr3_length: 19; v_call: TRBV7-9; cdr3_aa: CASSLVSGGAYANTGELFF; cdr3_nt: TGTGCCAGCAGCTTAGTTAGCGGGGGCGCTTACGCGAACACCGGGGAGCTGTTTTTT
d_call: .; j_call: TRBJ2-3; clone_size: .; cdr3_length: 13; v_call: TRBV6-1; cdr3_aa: CASSEAKGNTQYF; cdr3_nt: TGTGCCAGCAGTGAAGCTAAGGGGAATACGCAGTATTTT
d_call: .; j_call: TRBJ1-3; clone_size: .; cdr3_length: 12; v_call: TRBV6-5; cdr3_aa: CASIRGGHTIYF; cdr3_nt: TGTGCCAGCATCAGGGGCGGACACACCATATATTTT
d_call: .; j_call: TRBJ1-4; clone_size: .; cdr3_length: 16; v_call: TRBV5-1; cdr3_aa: CASRAGTLATNEKLFF; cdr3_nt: TGCGCCAGTAGAGCCGGGACATTGGCAACTAATGAAAAACTGTTTTTT
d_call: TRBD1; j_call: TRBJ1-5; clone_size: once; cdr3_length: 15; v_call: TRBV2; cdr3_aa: CASSGRGTANQPQHF; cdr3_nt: TGTGCCAGCAGTGGAAGGGGGACAGCAAATCAGCCCCAGCATTTT
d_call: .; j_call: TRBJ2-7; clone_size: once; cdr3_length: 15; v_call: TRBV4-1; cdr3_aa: CASSQERQTYYEQYF; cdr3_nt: TGCGCCAGCAGCCAAGAACGCCAAACCTACTACGAGCAGTACTTC
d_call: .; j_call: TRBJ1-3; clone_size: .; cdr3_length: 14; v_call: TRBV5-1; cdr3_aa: CASSLDGTGNTIYF; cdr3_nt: TGCGCCAGCAGCCTGGACGGTACAGGGAACACCATATATTTT
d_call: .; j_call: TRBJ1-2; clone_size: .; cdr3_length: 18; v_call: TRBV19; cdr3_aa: CASSLPPADRRTNYGYTF; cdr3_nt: TGTGCCAGTAGTCTCCCCCCCGCAGACAGACGCACTAACTATGGCTACACCTTC
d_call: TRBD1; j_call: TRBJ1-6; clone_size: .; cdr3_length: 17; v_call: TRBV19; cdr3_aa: CASKRQGASSYNSPLHF; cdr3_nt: TGTGCCAGTAAGAGACAGGGGGCAAGCTCCTATAATTCACCCCTCCACTTT
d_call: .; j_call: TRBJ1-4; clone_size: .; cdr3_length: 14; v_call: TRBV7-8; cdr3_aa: CASSLGATNEKLFF; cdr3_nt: TGTGCCAGCAGCTTGGGGGCCACTAATGAAAAACTGTTTTTT
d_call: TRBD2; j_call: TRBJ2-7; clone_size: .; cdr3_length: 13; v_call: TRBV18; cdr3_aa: CASSRDYGGEQYF; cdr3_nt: TGTGCCAGCTCAAGGGACTATGGAGGCGAGCAGTACTTC
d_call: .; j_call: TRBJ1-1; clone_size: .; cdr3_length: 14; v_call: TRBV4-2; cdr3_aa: CASSQEPRRTEAFF; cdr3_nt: TGTGCCAGCAGCCAAGAACCCCGGAGAACTGAAGCTTTCTTT
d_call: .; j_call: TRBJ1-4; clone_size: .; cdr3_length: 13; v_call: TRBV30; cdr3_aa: CAWSGDRDEKLFF; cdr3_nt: TGTGCCTGGAGTGGCGATCGGGATGAAAAACTGTTTTTT
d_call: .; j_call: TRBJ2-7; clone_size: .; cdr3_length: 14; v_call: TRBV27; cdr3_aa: CASSSEGGYYEQYF; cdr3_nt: TGTGCCAGCAGTTCCGAGGGCGGTTACTACGAGCAGTACTTC
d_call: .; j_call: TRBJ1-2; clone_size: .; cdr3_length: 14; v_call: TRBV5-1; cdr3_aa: CASSPGSVNYGYTF; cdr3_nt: TGCGCCAGCAGCCCAGGTAGCGTTAACTATGGCTACACCTTC
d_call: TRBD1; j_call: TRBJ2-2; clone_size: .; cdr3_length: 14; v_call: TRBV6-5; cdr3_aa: CASMGTGRTGELFF; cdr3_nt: TGTGCCAGCATGGGGACAGGGCGAACCGGGGAGCTGTTTTTT
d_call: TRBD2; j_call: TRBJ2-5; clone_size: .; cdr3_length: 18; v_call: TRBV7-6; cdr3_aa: CASSLTFPTSGGKETQYF; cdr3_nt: TGTGCCAGCAGCCTGACATTCCCGACTAGCGGGGGGAAAGAGACCCAGTACTTC
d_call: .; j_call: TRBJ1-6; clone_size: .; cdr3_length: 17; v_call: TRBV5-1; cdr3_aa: CASSPTFSPAYNSPLHF; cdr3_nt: TGCGCCAGCAGCCCCACGTTCTCTCCGGCCTATAATTCACCCCTCCACTTT
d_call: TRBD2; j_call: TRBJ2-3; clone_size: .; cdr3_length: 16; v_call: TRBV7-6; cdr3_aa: CASSLAPSGGTTTQYF; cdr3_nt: TGTGCCAGCAGCTTAGCACCTAGCGGGGGGACTACGACGCAGTATTTT
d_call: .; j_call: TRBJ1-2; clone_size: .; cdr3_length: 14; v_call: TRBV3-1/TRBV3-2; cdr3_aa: CASSLSGGSYGYTF; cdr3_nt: TGTGCCAGCAGCCTAAGTGGGGGCTCCTATGGCTACACCTTC
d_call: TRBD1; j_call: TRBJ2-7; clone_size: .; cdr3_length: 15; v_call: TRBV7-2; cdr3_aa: CASSLQGQGDHEQYF; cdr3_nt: TGTGCCAGCAGCTTACAAGGACAGGGGGATCACGAGCAGTACTTC
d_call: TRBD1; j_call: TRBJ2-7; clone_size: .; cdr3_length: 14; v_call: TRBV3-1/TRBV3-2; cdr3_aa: CASSSLGQGYEQYF; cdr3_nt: TGTGCCAGCAGCTCACTGGGACAGGGCTACGAGCAGTACTTC
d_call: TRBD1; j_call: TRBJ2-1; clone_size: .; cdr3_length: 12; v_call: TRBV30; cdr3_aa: CAWDRAYNEQFF; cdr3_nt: TGTGCGTGGGACAGGGCGTACAATGAGCAGTTCTTC
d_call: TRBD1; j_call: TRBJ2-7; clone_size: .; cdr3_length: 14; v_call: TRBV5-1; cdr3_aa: CASSKDRGFWEQYF; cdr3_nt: TGCGCCAGCAGCAAAGACAGGGGGTTCTGGGAGCAGTACTTC
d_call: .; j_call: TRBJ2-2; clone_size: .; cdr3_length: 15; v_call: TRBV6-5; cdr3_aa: CASSSRQGYSGELFF; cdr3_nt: TGTGCCAGCAGTTCTCGGCAGGGGTACTCGGGGGAGCTGTTTTTT
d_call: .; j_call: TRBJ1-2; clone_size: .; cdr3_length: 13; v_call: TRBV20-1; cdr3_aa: CSASPRVVDGYTF; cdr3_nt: TGCAGTGCTAGTCCCAGGGTCGTTGATGGCTACACCTTC
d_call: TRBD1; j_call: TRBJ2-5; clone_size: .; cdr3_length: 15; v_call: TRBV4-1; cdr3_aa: CASSLTTGGLETQYF; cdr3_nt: TGCGCCAGCAGCTTAACCACAGGGGGCTTAGAGACCCAGTACTTC
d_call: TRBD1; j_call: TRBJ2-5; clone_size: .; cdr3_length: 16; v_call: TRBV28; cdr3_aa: CASTPWTGGVEETQYF; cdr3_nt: TGTGCCAGCACCCCCTGGACAGGGGGAGTAGAAGAGACCCAGTACTTC
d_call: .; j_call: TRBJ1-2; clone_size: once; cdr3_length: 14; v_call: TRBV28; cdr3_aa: CASTLTLGDYGYTF; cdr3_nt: TGTGCCAGCACCTTGACCCTAGGGGACTATGGCTACACCTTC
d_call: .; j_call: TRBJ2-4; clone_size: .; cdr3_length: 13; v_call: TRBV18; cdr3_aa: CASSPVSVDIQYF; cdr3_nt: TGTGCCAGCTCACCGGTCAGTGTGGACATTCAGTACTTC
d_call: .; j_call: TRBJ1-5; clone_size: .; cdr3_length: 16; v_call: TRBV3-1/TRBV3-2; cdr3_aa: CASSQFSGVRGQPQHF; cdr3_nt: TGTGCCAGCAGCCAATTTTCAGGGGTACGCGGCCAGCCCCAGCATTTT
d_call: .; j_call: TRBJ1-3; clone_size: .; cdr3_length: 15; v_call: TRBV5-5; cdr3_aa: CASSLVLSSGNTIYF; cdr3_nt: TGTGCCAGCAGCTTGGTTCTGAGCTCTGGAAACACCATATATTTT
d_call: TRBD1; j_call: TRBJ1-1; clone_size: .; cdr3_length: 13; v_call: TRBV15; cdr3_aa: CATSSRDRVYAFF; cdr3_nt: TGTGCCACCAGCTCTCGGGACAGGGTGTATGCTTTCTTT
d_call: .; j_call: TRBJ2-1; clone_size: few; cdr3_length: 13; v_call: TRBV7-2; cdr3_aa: CASSSRRYNEQFF; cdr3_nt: TGTGCCAGCAGCTCCCGGAGGTACAATGAGCAGTTCTTC
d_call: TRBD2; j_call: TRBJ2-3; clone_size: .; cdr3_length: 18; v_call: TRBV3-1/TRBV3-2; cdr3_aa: CASSHVGLAGEGTDTQYF; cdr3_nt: TGTGCCAGCAGCCATGTGGGACTAGCGGGGGAGGGCACAGATACGCAGTATTTT
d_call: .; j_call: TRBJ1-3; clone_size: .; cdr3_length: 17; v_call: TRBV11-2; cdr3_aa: CASSFLLNRFSGNTIYF; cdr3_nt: TGTGCCAGCAGCTTCCTCTTAAACAGGTTCTCTGGAAACACCATATATTTT